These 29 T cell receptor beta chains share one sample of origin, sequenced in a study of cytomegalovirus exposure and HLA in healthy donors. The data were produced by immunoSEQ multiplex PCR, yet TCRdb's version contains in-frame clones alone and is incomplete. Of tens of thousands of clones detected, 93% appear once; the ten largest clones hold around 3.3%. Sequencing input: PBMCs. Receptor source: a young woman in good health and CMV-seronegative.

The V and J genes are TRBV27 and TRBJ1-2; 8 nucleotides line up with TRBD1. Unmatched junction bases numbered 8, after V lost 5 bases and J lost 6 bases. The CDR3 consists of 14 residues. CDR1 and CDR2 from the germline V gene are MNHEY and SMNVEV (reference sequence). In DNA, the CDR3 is TGTGCCAGCAGTGTAGGGGACAGGAATAATGGCTACACCTTC. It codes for CASSVGDRNNGYTF.

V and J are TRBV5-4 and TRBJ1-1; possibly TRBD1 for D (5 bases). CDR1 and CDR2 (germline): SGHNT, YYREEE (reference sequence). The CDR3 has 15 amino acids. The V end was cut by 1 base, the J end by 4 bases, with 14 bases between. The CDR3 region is CASSLSTQGGTEAFF. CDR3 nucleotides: TGTGCCAGCAGCTTGTCAACGCAGGGCGGCACTGAAGCTTTCTTT.

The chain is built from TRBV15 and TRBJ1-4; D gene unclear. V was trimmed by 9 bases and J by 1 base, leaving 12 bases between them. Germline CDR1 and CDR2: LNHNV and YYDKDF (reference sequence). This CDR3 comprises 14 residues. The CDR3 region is CATRYSGTNEKLFF. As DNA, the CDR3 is TGTGCCACTCGGTACTCGGGAACTAATGAAAAACTGTTTTTT.

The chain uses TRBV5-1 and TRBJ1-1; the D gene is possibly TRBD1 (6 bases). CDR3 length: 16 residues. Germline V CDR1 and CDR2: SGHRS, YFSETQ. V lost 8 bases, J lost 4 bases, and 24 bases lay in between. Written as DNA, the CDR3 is TGCGCCAGTTCCTCGGGACACCAAGTTCCGATCACTGAAGCTTTCTTT. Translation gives CASSSGHQVPITEAFF.

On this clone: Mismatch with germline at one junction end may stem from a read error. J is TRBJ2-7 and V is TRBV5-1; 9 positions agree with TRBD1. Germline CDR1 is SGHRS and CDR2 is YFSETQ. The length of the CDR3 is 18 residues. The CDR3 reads CASSPGGPPGQGYYGQYF. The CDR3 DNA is TGCGCCAGCAGCCCTGGGGGACCTCCGGGACAGGGCTACTACGGGCAGTACTTC.

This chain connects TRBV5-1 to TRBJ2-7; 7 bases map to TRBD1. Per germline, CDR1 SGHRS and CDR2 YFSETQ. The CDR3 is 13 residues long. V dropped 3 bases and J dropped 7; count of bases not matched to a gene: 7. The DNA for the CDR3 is TGCGCCAGCAGCTCCGGACAGGCTGGGGAGCAGTACTTC. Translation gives CASSSGQAGEQYF.

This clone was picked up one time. CDR3 sequence: CASSVTRPGELFF. Here the CDR3 DNA reads TGTGCCAGCAGTGTAACTAGACCCGGGGAGCTGTTTTTT. This sequence joins TRBV27 and TRBJ2-2; perhaps TRBD2 as D (5 bases). The CDR3 has 13 amino acids. Germline V gene lookup returns CDR1 MNHEY and CDR2 SMNVEV (reference sequence). Trimming left V 5 bases short and J 6 bases short, with 10 bases between.

This CDR3 is CASRQGVSPLHF. Here the CDR3 DNA reads TGTGCCAGCAGACAGGGAGTCTCACCCCTCCACTTT. The J gene is TRBJ1-6, the V gene TRBV6-5, with D maybe TRBD1 (6 bases). The V gene lost 6 bases and the J gene lost 10 bases, with 10 bases spanning the gap. This CDR3 is 12 amino acids long. The V gene's germline CDR1 is MNHEY and CDR2 SVGAGI.

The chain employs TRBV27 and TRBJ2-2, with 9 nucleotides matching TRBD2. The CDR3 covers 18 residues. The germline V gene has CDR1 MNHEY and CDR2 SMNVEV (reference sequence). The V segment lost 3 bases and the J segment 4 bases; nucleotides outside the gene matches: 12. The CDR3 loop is CASSFFLGGGAFTGELFF. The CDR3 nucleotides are TGTGCCAGCAGTTTTTTCCTTGGCGGGGGGGCCTTCACCGGGGAGCTGTTTTTT.

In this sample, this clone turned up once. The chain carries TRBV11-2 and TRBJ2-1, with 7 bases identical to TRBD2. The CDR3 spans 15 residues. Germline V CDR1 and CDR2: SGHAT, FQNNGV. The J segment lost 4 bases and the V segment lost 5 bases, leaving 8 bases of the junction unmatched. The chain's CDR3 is CASSATSAPYNEQFF. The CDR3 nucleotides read TGTGCCAGCAGCGCTACTAGCGCCCCGTACAATGAGCAGTTCTTC.

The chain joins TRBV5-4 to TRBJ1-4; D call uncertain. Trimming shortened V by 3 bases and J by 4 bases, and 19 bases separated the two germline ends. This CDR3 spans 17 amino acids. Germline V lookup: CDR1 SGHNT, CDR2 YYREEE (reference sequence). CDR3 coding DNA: TGTGCCAGCAGCTCAGCCACCCGAACAGACCATAATGAAAAACTGTTTTTT. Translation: CASSSATRTDHNEKLFF.

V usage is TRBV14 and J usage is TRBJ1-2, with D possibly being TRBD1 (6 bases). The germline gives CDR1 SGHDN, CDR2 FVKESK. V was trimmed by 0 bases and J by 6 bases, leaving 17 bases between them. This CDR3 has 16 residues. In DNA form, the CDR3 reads TGTGCCAGCAGCCAAGATCATAGAGGCCAGGGGAATGGCTACACCTTC. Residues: CASSQDHRGQGNGYTF. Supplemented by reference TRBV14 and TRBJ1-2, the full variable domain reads EAGVTQFPSHSVIEKGQTVTLRCDPISGHDNLYWYRRVMGKEIKFLLHFVKESKQDESGMPNNRFLAERTGGTYSTLKVQPAELEDSGVYFCASSQDHRGQGNGYTFGSGTRLTVV.

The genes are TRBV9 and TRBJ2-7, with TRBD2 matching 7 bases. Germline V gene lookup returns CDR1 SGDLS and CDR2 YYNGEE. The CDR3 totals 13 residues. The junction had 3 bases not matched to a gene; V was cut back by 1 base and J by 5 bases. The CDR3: CASSVPGGDEQYF. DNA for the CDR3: TGTGCCAGCAGCGTACCTGGGGGGGACGAGCAGTACTTC.

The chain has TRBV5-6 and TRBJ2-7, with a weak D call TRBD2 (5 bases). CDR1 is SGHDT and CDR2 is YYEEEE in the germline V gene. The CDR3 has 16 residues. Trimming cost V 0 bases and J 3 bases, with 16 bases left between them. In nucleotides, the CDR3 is TGTGCCAGCAGCTTGGCTCTGGCGGGCCTATACTACGAGCAGTACTTC. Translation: CASSLALAGLYYEQYF.

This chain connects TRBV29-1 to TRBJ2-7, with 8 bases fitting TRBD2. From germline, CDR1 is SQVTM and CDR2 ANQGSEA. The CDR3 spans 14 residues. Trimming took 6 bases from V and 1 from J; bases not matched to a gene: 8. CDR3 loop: CSVGLRLASYEQYF. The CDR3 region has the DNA TGCAGCGTGGGGTTGCGACTAGCGTCCTACGAGCAGTACTTC.

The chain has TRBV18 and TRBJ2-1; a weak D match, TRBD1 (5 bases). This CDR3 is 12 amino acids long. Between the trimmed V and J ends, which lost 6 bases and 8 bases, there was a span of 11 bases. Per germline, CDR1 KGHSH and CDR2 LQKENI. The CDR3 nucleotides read TGTGCCAGCTCCTGGCAGGGCTATGAGCAGTTCTTC. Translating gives CASSWQGYEQFF. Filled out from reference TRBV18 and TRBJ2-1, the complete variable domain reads NAGVMQNPRHLVRRRGQEARLRCSPMKGHSHVYWYRQLPEEGLKFMVYLQKENIIDESGMPKERFSAEFPKEGPSILRIQQVVRGDSAAYFCASSWQGYEQFFGPGTRLTVL.

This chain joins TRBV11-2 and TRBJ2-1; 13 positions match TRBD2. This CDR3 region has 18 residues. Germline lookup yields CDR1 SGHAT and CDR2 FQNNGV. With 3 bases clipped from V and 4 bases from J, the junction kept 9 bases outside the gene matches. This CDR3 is CASSFHLTSGRGYNEQFF. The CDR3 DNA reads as TGTGCCAGCAGCTTCCATCTTACTAGCGGGAGGGGATACAATGAGCAGTTCTTC.

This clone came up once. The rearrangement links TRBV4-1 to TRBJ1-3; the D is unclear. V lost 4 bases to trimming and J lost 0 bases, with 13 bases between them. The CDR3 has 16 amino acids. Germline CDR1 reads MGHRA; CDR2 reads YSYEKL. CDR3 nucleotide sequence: TGCGCCAGCAGCCCTTCGGCGCAGGACTCTGGAAACACCATATATTTT. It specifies CASSPSAQDSGNTIYF.

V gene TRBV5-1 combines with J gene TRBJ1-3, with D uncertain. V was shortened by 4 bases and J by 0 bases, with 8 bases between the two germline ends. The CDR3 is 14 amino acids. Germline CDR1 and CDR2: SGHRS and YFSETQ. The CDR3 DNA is TGCGCCAGCAGCGAGCCGAACTCTGGAAACACCATATATTTT. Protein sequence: CASSEPNSGNTIYF. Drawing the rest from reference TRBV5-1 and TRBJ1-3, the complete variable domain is KAGVTQTPRYLIKTRGQQVTLSCSPISGHRSVSWYQQTPGQGLQFLFEYFSETQRNKGNFPGRFSGRQFSNSRSEMNVSTLELGDSALYLCASSEPNSGNTIYFGEGSWLTVV.

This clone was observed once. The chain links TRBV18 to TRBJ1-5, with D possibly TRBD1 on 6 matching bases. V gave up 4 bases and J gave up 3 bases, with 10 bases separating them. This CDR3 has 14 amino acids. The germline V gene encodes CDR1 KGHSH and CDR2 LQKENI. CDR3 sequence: CASSRTVNNQPQHF. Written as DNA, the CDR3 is TGTGCCAGCTCACGGACAGTAAACAATCAGCCCCAGCATTTT.

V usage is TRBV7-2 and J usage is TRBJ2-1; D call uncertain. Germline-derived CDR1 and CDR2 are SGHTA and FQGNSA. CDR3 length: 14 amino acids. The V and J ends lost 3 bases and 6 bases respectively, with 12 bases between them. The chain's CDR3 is CASSFRSPVNEQFF. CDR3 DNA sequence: TGTGCCAGCAGCTTTAGGAGCCCGGTCAATGAGCAGTTCTTC.

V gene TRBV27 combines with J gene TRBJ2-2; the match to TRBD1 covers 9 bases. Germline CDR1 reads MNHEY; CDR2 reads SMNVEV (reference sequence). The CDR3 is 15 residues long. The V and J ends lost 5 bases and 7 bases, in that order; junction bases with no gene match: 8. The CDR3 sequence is CASSLRTGEGGELFF. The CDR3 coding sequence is TGTGCCAGCAGTCTCCGGACAGGGGAGGGCGGGGAGCTGTTTTTT.

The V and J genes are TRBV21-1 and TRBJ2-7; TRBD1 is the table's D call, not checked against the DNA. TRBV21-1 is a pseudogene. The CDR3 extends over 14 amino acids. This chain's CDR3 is CASSKVSREDEQYF. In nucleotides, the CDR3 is TGTGCCAGCAGCAAAGTAAGCAGGGAAGACGAGCAGTACTTC.

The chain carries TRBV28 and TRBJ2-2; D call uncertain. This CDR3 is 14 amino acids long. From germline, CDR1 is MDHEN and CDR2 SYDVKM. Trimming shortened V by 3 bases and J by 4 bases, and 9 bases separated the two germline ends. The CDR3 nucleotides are TGTGCCAGCAGTTTCGCAGGATTCACCGGGGAGCTGTTTTTT. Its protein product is CASSFAGFTGELFF.

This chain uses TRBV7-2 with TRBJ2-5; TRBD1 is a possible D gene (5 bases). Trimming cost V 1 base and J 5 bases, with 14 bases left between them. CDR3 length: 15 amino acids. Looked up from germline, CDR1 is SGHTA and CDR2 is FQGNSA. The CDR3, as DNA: TGTGCCAGCAGCTTAGTGACAGAAGGTGCGGAGACCCAGTACTTC. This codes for CASSLVTEGAETQYF. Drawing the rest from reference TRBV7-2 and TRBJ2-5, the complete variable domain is GAGVSQSPSNKVTEKGKDVELRCDPISGHTALYWYRQSLGQGLEFLIYFQGNSAPDKSGLPSDRFSAERTGGSVSTLTIQRTQQEDSAVYLCASSLVTEGAETQYFGPGTRLLVL.

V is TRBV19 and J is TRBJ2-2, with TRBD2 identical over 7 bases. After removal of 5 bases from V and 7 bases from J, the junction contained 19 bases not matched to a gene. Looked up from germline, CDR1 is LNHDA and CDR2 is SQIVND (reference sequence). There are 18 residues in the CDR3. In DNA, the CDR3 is TGTGCCAGTAGTGCCCCCGAGAAACTAGCGTGGGGCTACGGGGAGCTGTTTTTT. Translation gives CASSAPEKLAWGYGELFF. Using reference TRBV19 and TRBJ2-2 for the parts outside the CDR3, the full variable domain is DGGITQSPKYLFRKEGQNVTLSCEQNLNHDAMYWYRQDPGQGLRLIYYSQIVNDFQKGDIAEGYSVSREKKESFPLTVTSAQKNPTAFYLCASSAPEKLAWGYGELFFGEGSRLTVL.

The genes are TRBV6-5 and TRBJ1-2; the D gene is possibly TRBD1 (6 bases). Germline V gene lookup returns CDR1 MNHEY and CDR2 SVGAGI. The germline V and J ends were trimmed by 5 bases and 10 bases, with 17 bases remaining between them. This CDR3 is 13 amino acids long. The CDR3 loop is CASSTGSVGDYTF. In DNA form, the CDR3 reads TGTGCCAGCAGTACAGGGTCGGTAGGTGACTACACCTTC.

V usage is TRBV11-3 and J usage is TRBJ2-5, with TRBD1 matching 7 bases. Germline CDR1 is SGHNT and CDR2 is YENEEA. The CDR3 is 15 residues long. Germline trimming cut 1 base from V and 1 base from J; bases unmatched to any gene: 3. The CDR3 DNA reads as TGTGCCAGCAGCTTAGTGACAGGGAGCCAAGAGACCCAGTACTTC. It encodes CASSLVTGSQETQYF.

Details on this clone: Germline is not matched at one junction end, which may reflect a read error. The CDR3: CASSPGQGRGTNQPQHF. The CDR3 region has the DNA TGTGCTAGCAGCCCCGGACAGGGCCGTGGGACAAATCAGCCCCAGCATTTT. This rearrangement joins TRBV7-7 to TRBJ1-5; TRBD1 agrees at 8 bases. Germline V gene data show CDR1 as SSHAT and CDR2 as FNYEAQ (reference sequence). The CDR3 consists of 17 residues. Complete variable domain (other parts from reference TRBV7-7 and TRBJ1-5): GAGVSQSPRYKVTKRGQDVTLRCDPISSHATLYWYQQALGQGPEFLTYFNYEAQPDKSGLPSDRFSAERPEGSISTLTIQRTEQRDSAMYRCASSPGQGRGTNQPQHFGDGTRLSIL.